Listed below are T cell receptor beta chains from one sample, sequenced in a study of response to subunit inactivated influenza vaccine. TCRdb redid the calling of the RT-PCR reads with MiXCR, one entry per CDR3 protein. The sample has 650,000 to 700,000 distinct CDR3 sequences, 15% to 19% seen once. The specimen comprised PBMCs from blood, sampled about 13 days after vaccination. The source is a man aged 45 to 65 who received an inactivated influenza vaccine. Both conserved end residues are part of each CDR3. A D gene is named only where the DNA matches it firmly. Expanded clones get a size class; other rows say once, few or many, or leave the size out.

D gene	V gene	clone size	J gene	CDR3 DNA	CDR3 protein
-	TRBV5-1	-	TRBJ2-7	TGCGCCAGCAGGCTGACCCGCTCGACGCACGCCTCCTACGAGCAGTACTTC	CASRLTRSTHASYEQYF
-	TRBV7-2	-	TRBJ1-5	TGTGCCAGCAGTGATCGCGGAGGGTTCTCGTGGCCCCAGCATTTT	CASSDRGGFSWPQHF
-	TRBV30	few	TRBJ2-7	TGTGCCTGGAGTAGGGCGGGCTACGAGCAGTACTTC	CAWSRAGYEQYF
-	TRBV20-1	few	TRBJ1-2	TGCAGTGCTAGTCCCAATAACTATGGCTACACCTTC	CSASPNNYGYTF
-	TRBV7-9	-	TRBJ2-7	TGTGCCAGCAGGGGGATGGACAGATCTACCTACGAGCAGTACTTC	CASRGMDRSTYEQYF
-	TRBV4-2	-	TRBJ2-5	TGTGCCAGCAGCCAGGCCTCGGGTCTCTCGTTAGAGACCCAGTACTTC	CASSQASGLSLETQYF
TRBD1	TRBV11-2	-	TRBJ2-1	TGTGCCAGCAGCTTAGATTTGGCGAGACAGGGGGTTTCTGAGCAGTTCTTC	CASSLDLARQGVSEQFF
-	TRBV4-1	-	TRBJ2-1	TGCGCCAGCAGCCATGGTAGCGGAAAGAGGTTGGGCAATGAGCAGTTCTTC	CASSHGSGKRLGNEQFF
-	TRBV12-3/TRBV12-4	few	TRBJ1-6	TGTGCCAGCAGCATGGTAGGGGTGGGATCACCCCTCCACTTT	CASSMVGVGSPLHF
TRBD2	TRBV7-2	-	TRBJ2-3	TGTGCCAGCAGCTTAGTTAGCGGGAGGTCCTCAGATACGCAGTATTTT	CASSLVSGRSSDTQYF
-	TRBV7-9	many	TRBJ2-3	TGTGCCAGCCTCTCCTGGGCAGATACGCAGTATTTT	CASLSWADTQYF
-	TRBV5-6	-	TRBJ2-5	TGTGCCAGCAGCTTGTTGTCCCGGGTAGAGACCCAGTACTTC	CASSLLSRVETQYF
-	TRBV4-2	few	TRBJ2-5	TGTGCCAGCAGCCAAGCCCCGACAGGAAAAGAGACCCAGTACTTC	CASSQAPTGKETQYF
TRBD2	TRBV12-3/TRBV12-4	few	TRBJ2-3	TGTGCCAGCACCAGGGAGGGACTAGGCGATACGCAGTATTTT	CASTREGLGDTQYF
-	TRBV5-1	-	TRBJ2-2	TGCGCCAGCAGCTTGGTTTATACCGGGGAGCTGTTTTTT	CASSLVYTGELFF